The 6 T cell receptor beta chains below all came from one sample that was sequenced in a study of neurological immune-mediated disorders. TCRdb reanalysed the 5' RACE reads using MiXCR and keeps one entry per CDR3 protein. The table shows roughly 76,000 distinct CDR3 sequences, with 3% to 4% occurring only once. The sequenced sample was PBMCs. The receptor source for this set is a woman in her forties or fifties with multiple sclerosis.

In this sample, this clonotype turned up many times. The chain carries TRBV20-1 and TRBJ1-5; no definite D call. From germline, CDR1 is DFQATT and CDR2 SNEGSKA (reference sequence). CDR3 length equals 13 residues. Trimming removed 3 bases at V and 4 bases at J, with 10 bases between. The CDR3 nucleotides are TGCAGTGCTAGGGGCAGGTGGAATCAGCCCCAGCATTTT. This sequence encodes CSARGRWNQPQHF.

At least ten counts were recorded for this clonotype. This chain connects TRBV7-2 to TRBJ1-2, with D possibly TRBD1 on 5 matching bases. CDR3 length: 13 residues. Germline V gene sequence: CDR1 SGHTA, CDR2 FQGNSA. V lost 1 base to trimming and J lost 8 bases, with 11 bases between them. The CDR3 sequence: CASSLEGARGYTF. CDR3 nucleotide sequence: TGTGCCAGCAGCTTAGAAGGGGCGCGGGGCTACACCTTC.

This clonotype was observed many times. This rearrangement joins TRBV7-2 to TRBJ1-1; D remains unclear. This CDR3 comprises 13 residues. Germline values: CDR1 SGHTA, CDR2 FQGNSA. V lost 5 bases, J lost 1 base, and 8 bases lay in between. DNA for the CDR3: TGTGCCAGCAGCCAAAACAAGAACACTGAAGCTTTCTTT. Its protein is CASSQNKNTEAFF.

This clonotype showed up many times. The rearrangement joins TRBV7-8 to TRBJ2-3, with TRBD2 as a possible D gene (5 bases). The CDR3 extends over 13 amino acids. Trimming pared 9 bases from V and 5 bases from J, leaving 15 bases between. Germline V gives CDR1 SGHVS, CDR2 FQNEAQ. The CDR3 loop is CARTRGPGDTQYF. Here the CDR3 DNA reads TGTGCCAGGACACGAGGGCCCGGAGATACGCAGTATTTT.

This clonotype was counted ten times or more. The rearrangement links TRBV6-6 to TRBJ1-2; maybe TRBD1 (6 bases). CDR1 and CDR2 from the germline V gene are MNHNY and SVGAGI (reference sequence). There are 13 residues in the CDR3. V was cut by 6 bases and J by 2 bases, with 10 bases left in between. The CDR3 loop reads CASREGGNYGYTF. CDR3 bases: TGTGCCAGCAGGGAGGGGGGGAACTATGGCTACACCTTC.

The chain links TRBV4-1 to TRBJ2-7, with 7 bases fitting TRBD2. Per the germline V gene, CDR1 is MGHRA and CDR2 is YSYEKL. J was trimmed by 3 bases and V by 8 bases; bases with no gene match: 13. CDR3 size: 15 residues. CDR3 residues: CASFTPGGTCYEQYF. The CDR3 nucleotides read TGCGCCAGCTTCACCCCGGGAGGAACTTGCTACGAGCAGTACTTC.